The sequence of this T cell receptor (beta chain) was determined in a study of T cell responses to AZD1222 COVID-19 vaccine. Profiled with immunoSEQ multiplex PCR; TCRdb holds only in-frame clones, not every one. The sample lists some 130,000 clones, 85% occurring once. Overall study findings and caveats: None of the repertoires were sampled until the peak T cell response had passed. In a largely white British group with more females than males, clonal diversity was possibly underestimated. Recipients of two AZD1222 doses showed rising Spike-specific TCR breadth and depth.

Details on this clone: Its antigen is unknown.

The sequencing used peripheral blood, collected 28 days after the second dose of the MenACWY control vaccine. The source is an adult who received the MenACWY meningococcal vaccine as a control.

The CDR3: CASRKSGGPGANVLTF. CDR3 nucleotides: TGTGCCAGCAGAAAATCAGGGGGCCCTGGGGCCAACGTCCTGACTTTC. The chain carries TRBV28 and TRBJ2-6; 8 bases fit TRBD1. Germline lookup yields CDR1 MDHEN and CDR2 SYDVKM. V shed 6 bases, J shed 2 bases, and the junction held 6 bases outside the gene matches. The CDR3 totals 16 residues.